This T cell receptor (beta chain) was sequenced during a study of blood T cells in healthy people across ages. Through a sample-barcoded 5' primer and a J-beta primer mix, a second PCR was run for roughly 6 to 12 cycles. TCRdb reanalysed the 5' RACE reads using MiXCR and keeps one entry per CDR3 protein. The data show approximately 490,000 distinct CDR3 sequences, around 24% seen once. These data also formed part of another study, on T cells of mothers and their children.

The sample consisted of blood. This receptor was identified in a boy under 18 in good health.

The CDR3 nucleotides are TGTGCCAGCATCCTACACACCGGGGCACAAACCAATCAGCCCCAGCATTTT. This encodes CASILHTGAQTNQPQHF. This chain links TRBV6-1 with TRBJ1-5, with a tentative D call TRBD1 (5 bases). V lost 7 bases and J lost 3, with 22 bases in between. The CDR3 is made up of 17 amino acids. CDR1 and CDR2 from the germline V gene are MNHNS and SASEGT.